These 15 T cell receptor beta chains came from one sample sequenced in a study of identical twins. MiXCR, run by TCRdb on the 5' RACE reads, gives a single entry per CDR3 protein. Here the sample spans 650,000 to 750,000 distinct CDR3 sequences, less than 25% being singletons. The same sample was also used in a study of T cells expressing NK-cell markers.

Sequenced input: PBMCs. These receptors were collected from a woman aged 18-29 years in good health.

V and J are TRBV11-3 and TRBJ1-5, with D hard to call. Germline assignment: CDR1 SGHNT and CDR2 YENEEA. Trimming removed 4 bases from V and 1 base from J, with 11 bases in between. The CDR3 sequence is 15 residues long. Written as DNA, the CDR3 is TGTGCCAGCAGCTCTGGCTTTGGGAGCAATCAGCCCCAGCATTTT. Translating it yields CASSSGFGSNQPQHF.

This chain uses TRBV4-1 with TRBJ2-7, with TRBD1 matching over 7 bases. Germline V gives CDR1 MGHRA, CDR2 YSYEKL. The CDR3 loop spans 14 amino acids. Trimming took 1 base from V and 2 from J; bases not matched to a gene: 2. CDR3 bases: TGCGCCAGCAGCCAAGCGGACAGGACCTACGAGCAGTACTTC. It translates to CASSQADRTYEQYF.

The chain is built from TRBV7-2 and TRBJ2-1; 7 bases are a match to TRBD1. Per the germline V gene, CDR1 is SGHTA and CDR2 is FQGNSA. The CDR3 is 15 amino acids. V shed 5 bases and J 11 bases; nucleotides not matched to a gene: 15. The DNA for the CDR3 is TGTGCCAGCAGCCCTCGAGGGGGCGTTATCCTTCAGCAGTTCTTC. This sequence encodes CASSPRGGVILQQFF.

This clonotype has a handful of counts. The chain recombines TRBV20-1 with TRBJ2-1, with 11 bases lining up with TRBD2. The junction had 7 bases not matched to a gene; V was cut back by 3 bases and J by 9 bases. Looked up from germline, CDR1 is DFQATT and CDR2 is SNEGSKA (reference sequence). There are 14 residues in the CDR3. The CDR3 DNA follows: TGCAGTGCTAGGCGTAGCGGGGGGGCCCTTGAGCAGTTCTTC. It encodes CSARRSGGALEQFF.

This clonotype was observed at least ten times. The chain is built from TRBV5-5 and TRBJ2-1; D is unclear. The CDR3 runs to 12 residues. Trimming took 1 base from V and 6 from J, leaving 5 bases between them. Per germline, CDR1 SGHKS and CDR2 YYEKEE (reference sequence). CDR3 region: CASSLLRNEQFF. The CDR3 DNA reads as TGTGCCAGCAGCTTGTTACGCAATGAGCAGTTCTTC.

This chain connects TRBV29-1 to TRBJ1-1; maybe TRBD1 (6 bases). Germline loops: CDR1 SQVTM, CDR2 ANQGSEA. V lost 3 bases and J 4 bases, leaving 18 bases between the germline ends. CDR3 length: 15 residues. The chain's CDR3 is CSVEGRAGGATEAFF. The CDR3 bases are TGCAGCGTTGAGGGAAGGGCCGGGGGGGCCACTGAAGCTTTCTTT.

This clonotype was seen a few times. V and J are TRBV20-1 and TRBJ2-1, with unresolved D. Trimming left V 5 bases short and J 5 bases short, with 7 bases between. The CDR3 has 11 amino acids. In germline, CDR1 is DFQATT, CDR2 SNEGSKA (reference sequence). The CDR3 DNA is TGCAGTGCTTCACTGAACAATGAGCAGTTCTTC. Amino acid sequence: CSASLNNEQFF.

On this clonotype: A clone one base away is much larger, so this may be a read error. This CDR3 is CASSLGIHEQYF. The CDR3 DNA reads as TGTGCCAGCAGTTTAGGTATCCACGAGCAGTACTTC. V gene TRBV12-3 or TRBV12-4 combines with J gene TRBJ2-7; D is unclear. CDR3 length: 12 amino acids. The germline V and J ends were trimmed by 1 base and 5 bases, with 6 bases remaining between them.

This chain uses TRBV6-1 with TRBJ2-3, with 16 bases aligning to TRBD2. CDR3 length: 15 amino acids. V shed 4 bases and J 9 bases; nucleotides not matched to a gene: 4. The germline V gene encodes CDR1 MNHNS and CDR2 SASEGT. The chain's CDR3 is CASSAGTSGGGTQYF. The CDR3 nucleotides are TGTGCCAGCAGTGCCGGGACTAGCGGGGGGGGAACGCAGTATTTT.

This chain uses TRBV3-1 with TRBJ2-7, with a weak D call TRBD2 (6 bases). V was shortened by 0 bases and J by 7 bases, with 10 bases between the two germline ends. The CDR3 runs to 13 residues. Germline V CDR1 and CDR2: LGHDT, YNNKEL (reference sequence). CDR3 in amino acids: CASSQESAGEQYF. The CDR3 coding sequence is TGTGCCAGCAGCCAAGAATCGGCGGGAGAGCAGTACTTC.

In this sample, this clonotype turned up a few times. The CDR3 is CASSYRGLHTF. The DNA for the CDR3 is TGTGCCAGCAGTTACAGGGGGCTTCACACCTTC. The chain is built from TRBV12-3 or TRBV12-4 and TRBJ1-2; 9 bases align to TRBD1. The CDR3 sequence is 11 residues long. With V trimmed by 4 bases and J by 12 bases, 3 bases remained unmatched.

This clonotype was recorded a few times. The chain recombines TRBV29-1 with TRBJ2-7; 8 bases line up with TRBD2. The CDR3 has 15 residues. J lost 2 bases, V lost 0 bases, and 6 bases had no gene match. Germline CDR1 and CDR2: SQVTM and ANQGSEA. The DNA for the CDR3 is TGCAGCGTTGAAGATCCACTAGCGGAAACCTACGAGCAGTACTTC. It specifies CSVEDPLAETYEQYF.

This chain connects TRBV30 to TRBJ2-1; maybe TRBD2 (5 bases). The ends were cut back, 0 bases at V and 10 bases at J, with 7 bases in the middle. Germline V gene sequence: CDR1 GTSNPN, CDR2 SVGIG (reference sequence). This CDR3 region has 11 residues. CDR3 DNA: TGTGCCTGGAGTGTACGGGGAGAGCAGTTCTTC. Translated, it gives CAWSVRGEQFF.

DNA for the CDR3: TGCAGTGCTAGGATTAATGAAAAACTGTTTTTT. Encoded protein: CSARINEKLFF. J is TRBJ1-4 and V is TRBV20-1, with no clear D. Germline-derived CDR1 and CDR2 are DFQATT and SNEGSKA (reference sequence). Trimming pared 3 bases from V and 4 bases from J, leaving 3 bases between. The CDR3 length is 11 residues.

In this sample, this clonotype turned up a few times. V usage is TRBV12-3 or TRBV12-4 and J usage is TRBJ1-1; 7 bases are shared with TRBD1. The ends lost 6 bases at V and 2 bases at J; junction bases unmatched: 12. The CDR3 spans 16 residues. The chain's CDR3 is CASSQTGRGSNTEAFF. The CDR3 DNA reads TGTGCCAGCAGCCAGACAGGGAGAGGGAGCAACACTGAAGCTTTCTTT.